The 27 T cell receptor beta chains below were found in one sample sequenced in a study of response to subunit inactivated influenza vaccine. TCRdb re-derived calls from the RT-PCR reads in MiXCR, one entry per CDR3 protein. The table records fewer than 400,000 distinct CDR3 sequences, around a fifth of them present only once. The material sequenced was PBMCs from blood, taken around 22 months after vaccination. The receptors originated from a man between 45 and 75 years old who received an inactivated influenza vaccine.

This clonotype was seen a few times. V and J are TRBV5-1 and TRBJ1-2; no clear D. Germline V gene sequence: CDR1 SGHRS, CDR2 YFSETQ. The CDR3 is 15 residues long. V dropped 0 bases and J dropped 1 base, with 10 bases sitting between them. CDR3 in amino acids: CASSLARQNNYGYTF. DNA for the CDR3: TGCGCCAGCAGCTTGGCCAGACAAAATAACTATGGCTACACCTTC.

This clonotype was recorded at least ten times. The gene calls are TRBV29-1 and TRBJ1-1, with a tentative D call TRBD1 (6 bases). Germline V gene sequence: CDR1 SQVTM, CDR2 ANQGSEA. Trimming stripped 4 bases from V and 1 base from J, with 13 bases between. The CDR3 covers 14 residues. DNA for the CDR3: TGCAGCGTTGCCCGGGAAGGGGGGAACACTGAAGCTTTCTTT. Encoded protein: CSVAREGGNTEAFF. Drawing the rest from reference TRBV29-1 and TRBJ1-1, the complete variable domain is SAVISQKPSRDICQRGTSLTIQCQVDSQVTMMFWYRQQPGQSLTLIATANQGSEATYESGFVIDKFPISRPNLTFSTLTVSNMSPEDSSIYLCSVAREGGNTEAFFGQGTRLTVV.

The J gene is TRBJ2-7, the V gene TRBV11-1; D may be TRBD1 (5 bases). CDR1 is SGHAT and CDR2 is FQDESV in the germline V gene (reference sequence). This CDR3 contains 14 residues. Trimming took 1 base from V and 2 from J, leaving 9 bases between them. In DNA form, the CDR3 reads TGTGCCAGCAGCTTAGGGGGCAGCACCTACGAGCAGTACTTC. Its protein is CASSLGGSTYEQYF. Full variable domain (missing parts from reference TRBV11-1 and TRBJ2-7): EAEVAQSPRYKITEKSQAVAFWCDPISGHATLYWYRQILGQGPELLVQFQDESVVDDSQLPKDRFSAERLKGVDSTLKIQPAELGDSAMYLCASSLGGSTYEQYFGPGTRLTVT.

The rearrangement joins TRBV6-5 to TRBJ2-3; D unresolved. Trimming cost V 2 bases and J 0 bases, with 21 bases left between them. The germline gives CDR1 MNHEY, CDR2 SVGAGI. The CDR3 is 19 amino acids. In DNA form, the CDR3 reads TGTGCCAGCAGTTACATTTGGCCTAGAACCCTTAAGAGCACAGATACGCAGTATTTT. Translated: CASSYIWPRTLKSTDTQYF.

This clonotype was recorded at least ten times. The V and J genes are TRBV4-3 and TRBJ1-2; perhaps TRBD1 as D (5 bases). Germline assignment: CDR1 LGHNA and CDR2 YSLEER. Trimming took 2 bases from V and 2 from J, leaving 12 bases between them. The CDR3 consists of 15 residues. CDR3 amino acids: CASSQSQTENYGYTF. CDR3 bases: TGCGCCAGCAGCCAATCTCAGACAGAGAACTATGGCTACACCTTC.

This clonotype has more than one count but fewer than ten. The rearrangement links TRBV4-3 to TRBJ2-1; 8 bases line up with TRBD1. The CDR3 extends over 15 amino acids. The germline CDR1 and CDR2 sequences are LGHNA and YSLEER. J gave up 9 bases and V 0 bases, and 7 bases lay outside the gene matches. The CDR3 loop reads CASSQDAQGASEQFF. In DNA, the CDR3 is TGCGCCAGCAGCCAAGATGCTCAGGGGGCTTCTGAGCAGTTCTTC.

This clonotype was detected a few times. The gene calls are TRBV24-1 and TRBJ2-7; D remains unclear. This CDR3 spans 11 amino acids. CDR1 and CDR2 (germline): KGHDR, SFDVKD. CDR3 in amino acids: CPRCGNYEQYF. The CDR3, as DNA: TGTCCCAGATGCGGTAACTACGAGCAGTACTTC.

This clonotype was detected a few times. The chain is built from TRBV29-1 and TRBJ2-7, with 10 bases that match TRBD1. The CDR3 sequence is 13 residues long. The germline CDR1 and CDR2 sequences are SQVTM and ANQGSEA. J was trimmed by 4 bases and V by 6 bases; bases with no gene match: 6. The CDR3 bases are TGCAGCGTATCCAGGGACAGGGGTTACGAGCAGTACTTC. Its protein product is CSVSRDRGYEQYF.

The sample holds many counts of this clonotype. The chain recombines TRBV5-5 with TRBJ1-1; D not resolved. The CDR3 length is 12 residues. V was clipped by 4 bases and J by 3 bases, with 7 bases between them. In germline, CDR1 is SGHKS, CDR2 YYEKEE (reference sequence). The CDR3 DNA reads as TGTGCCAGCAGCGAGGACTACACTGAAGCTTTCTTT. As protein: CASSEDYTEAFF.

This clonotype was detected a few times. V and J are TRBV6-6 and TRBJ1-1; the D is unclear. The CDR3 covers 13 residues. Germline values: CDR1 MNHNY, CDR2 SVGAGI (reference sequence). Trimming pared 2 bases from V and 5 bases from J, leaving 9 bases between. The CDR3 protein is CASSYQMGTEAFF. The DNA of the CDR3 is TGTGCCAGCAGTTACCAGATGGGGACTGAAGCTTTCTTT.

The V gene is TRBV6-1, the J gene TRBJ1-2; tentative D call: TRBD1 (6 bases). Germline CDR1 reads MNHNS; CDR2 reads SASEGT. CDR3 length: 15 amino acids. The ends were cut back, 7 bases at V and 0 bases at J, with 15 bases in the middle. The CDR3 reads CASKTTGSSNYGYTF. The DNA for the CDR3 is TGTGCCAGCAAGACCACAGGGTCCTCTAACTATGGCTACACCTTC.

The chain links TRBV2 to TRBJ2-2; 9 nucleotides match TRBD1. Germline V gene lookup returns CDR1 SNHLY and CDR2 FYNNEI. The CDR3 length is 17 residues. V dropped 6 bases and J dropped 5; count of bases not matched to a gene: 13. The CDR3 sequence: CASRKPGQGLGTGELFF. The CDR3, as DNA: TGTGCCAGCAGGAAACCGGGACAGGGTTTGGGGACCGGGGAGCTGTTTTTT.

A single count supports this clonotype. The chain recombines TRBV12-3 or TRBV12-4 with TRBJ2-5; a weak D match, TRBD2 (5 bases). Trimming took 5 bases from V and 0 from J, leaving 16 bases between them. The length of the CDR3 is 16 residues. CDR3 residues: CASSQGLSQYQETQYF. Written as DNA, the CDR3 is TGTGCCAGCAGTCAAGGACTCTCCCAGTACCAAGAGACCCAGTACTTC.

This clonotype was picked up a small number of times. The rearrangement uses TRBV28 and TRBJ1-1; 8 nucleotides match TRBD1. Per germline, CDR1 MDHEN and CDR2 SYDVKM. The CDR3 has 15 amino acids. The V and J ends lost 5 bases and 8 bases, in that order; junction bases with no gene match: 13. This CDR3 is CASSPRWTGRREAFF. The DNA for the CDR3 is TGTGCCAGCAGTCCCAGATGGACAGGGAGACGCGAAGCTTTCTTT.

The J gene is TRBJ2-5, the V gene TRBV2; D call uncertain. CDR1 is SNHLY, CDR2 FYNNEI, per germline. With 4 bases removed from V and 4 bases from J, the gap between germline ends came to 7 bases. CDR3 length equals 12 residues. The CDR3 loop reads CASSVSAETQYF. CDR3 nucleotide sequence: TGTGCCAGCAGTGTATCAGCAGAGACCCAGTACTTC.

This clonotype showed up many times. The chain is built from TRBV18 and TRBJ1-5; 8 nucleotides match TRBD1. This CDR3 has 15 amino acids. V lost 3 bases and J lost 6; bases outside the gene matches: 7. CDR1 and CDR2 from the germline V gene are KGHSH and LQKENI. CDR3 residues: CASSPPGGSGQPQHF. CDR3 DNA sequence: TGTGCCAGCTCACCCCCAGGGGGCTCGGGTCAGCCCCAGCATTTT. The full variable domain, in which reference TRBV18 and TRBJ1-5 provide the parts outside the CDR3, is NAGVMQNPRHLVRRRGQEARLRCSPMKGHSHVYWYRQLPEEGLKFMVYLQKENIIDESGMPKERFSAEFPKEGPSILRIQQVVRGDSAAYFCASSPPGGSGQPQHFGDGTRLSIL.

There are a few counts of this clonotype. The gene calls are TRBV5-1 and TRBJ1-5; D might be TRBD1 (5 bases). CDR1 is SGHRS and CDR2 is YFSETQ in the germline V gene. The germline V and J ends were trimmed by 7 bases and 0 bases, with 11 bases remaining between them. The CDR3 runs to 14 residues. CDR3 bases: TGCGCCAGCTTCCAAGGGGATAGCAATCAGCCCCAGCATTTT. Translating gives CASFQGDSNQPQHF.

The rearrangement links TRBV6-1 to TRBJ2-5; D gene unclear. Trimming stripped 5 bases from V and 4 bases from J, with 17 bases between. The CDR3 extends over 15 amino acids. Germline CDR1 reads MNHNS; CDR2 reads SASEGT. CDR3 region: CASSPAVAALETQYF. The CDR3 bases are TGTGCCAGCAGTCCGGCAGTGGCGGCATTAGAGACCCAGTACTTC.

The J gene is TRBJ2-7, the V gene TRBV12-3 or TRBV12-4; D gene uncertain. The V end lost 0 bases, the J end lost 6 bases, and 6 bases lay between the germline ends. There are 12 residues in the CDR3. CDR3 residues: CASSLASAEQYF. CDR3 coding DNA: TGTGCCAGCAGTTTAGCGTCGGCCGAGCAGTACTTC.

This clonotype was picked up a small number of times. This chain uses TRBV24-1 with TRBJ2-1, with 10 bases identical to TRBD2. After removal of 6 bases from V and 6 bases from J, the junction contained 10 bases not matched to a gene. The germline V gene encodes CDR1 KGHDR and CDR2 SFDVKD. The CDR3 is 16 amino acids. CDR3 in amino acids: CATSLRPSGSVNEQFF. For the CDR3, the DNA is TGTGCCACCAGTTTGCGCCCTAGCGGGAGCGTCAATGAGCAGTTCTTC.

The rearrangement links TRBV29-1 to TRBJ1-1; D is possibly TRBD1 (5 bases). The CDR3 loop spans 13 amino acids. Trimming removed 7 bases at V and 5 bases at J, with 17 bases between. Germline V gene data show CDR1 as SQVTM and CDR2 as ANQGSEA. The CDR3 loop reads CSGEGAGRTEAFF. CDR3 nucleotides: TGCAGCGGCGAAGGGGCAGGAAGGACTGAAGCTTTCTTT.

This clonotype was seen a few times. The CDR3 sequence is CATSRARGGDMTYEQYF. The CDR3 DNA sequence: TGTGCCACCAGCAGAGCCAGAGGAGGGGACATGACCTACGAGCAGTACTTC. J is TRBJ2-7 and V is TRBV15; D possibly uses TRBD1 or TRBD2 (6 bases each). The CDR3 covers 17 residues. From germline, CDR1 is LNHNV and CDR2 YYDKDF (reference sequence). Trimming stripped 1 base from V and 2 bases from J, with 18 bases between.

This clonotype showed up many times. This CDR3 is CASSIRGETQYF. The CDR3 nucleotides read TGTGCCAGTAGTATCAGGGGAGAGACCCAGTACTTC. This chain joins TRBV19 and TRBJ2-5, with TRBD1 as a possible D gene (6 bases). CDR1 and CDR2 from the germline V gene are LNHDA and SQIVND (reference sequence). Between the trimmed V and J ends, which lost 3 bases and 4 bases, there was a span of 6 bases. This CDR3 has 12 residues.

This clonotype was seen only a few times. V and J are TRBV11-2 and TRBJ2-3; 8 bases align to TRBD1. Germline trimming cut 6 bases from V and 2 bases from J; bases unmatched to any gene: 13. This CDR3 region has 17 residues. Looked up from germline, CDR1 is SGHAT and CDR2 is FQNNGV. CDR3 bases: TGTGCCAGCAGTAGTAACAGGGACAGGCGGGTCACAGATACGCAGTATTTT. It specifies CASSSNRDRRVTDTQYF.

The chain employs TRBV7-9 and TRBJ2-7; D may be TRBD1 (6 bases). CDR1 is SEHNR and CDR2 is FQNEAQ in the germline V gene (reference sequence). Trimming cost V 5 bases and J 2 bases, with 22 bases left between them. The CDR3 runs to 17 residues. Here the CDR3 reads CASSPPLWDTPTYEQYF. The CDR3 coding sequence is TGTGCCAGCAGCCCGCCGTTATGGGACACACCGACCTACGAGCAGTACTTC.

There are a few counts of this clonotype. The V call is TRBV12-3 or TRBV12-4, the J call TRBJ2-4, with 8 bases fitting TRBD1. This CDR3 is built from 14 residues. V was pared by 6 bases and J by 8 bases, with 9 bases of the junction left unmatched. CDR3 in DNA: TGTGCCAGCAGCTCCAGGACAGGGTCAGACATTCAGTACTTC. Translating it yields CASSSRTGSDIQYF.

This clonotype was detected only a few times. This sequence joins TRBV7-9 and TRBJ2-7, with a weak D call TRBD1 (7 bases). V shed 10 bases and J shed 4 bases, with 14 bases lying between them. This CDR3 spans 12 amino acids. CDR1 and CDR2 (germline): SEHNR, FQNEAQ (reference sequence). The CDR3 DNA reads as TGTGCCACCGCAGGGGGGAAGTACGAGCAGTACTTC. Protein sequence: CATAGGKYEQYF.